This T cell receptor (beta chain) was sequenced for a study of blood T cell repertoires in COVID-19. Study context: COVID-19 samples, acute and convalescent, were from the United States, Italy and Spain. Sample material is recorded as cDNA or gDNA derived from T cells, B-cell-depleted T cells, or PBMCs.

In the original workflow: Using reference gene primer amplification, nucleated cell counts were estimated. Data came from immunoSEQ multiplex PCR; TCRdb stores just in-frame clones and leaves some out. V, J and clone size reflect that table, while D and trimming were determined from the DNA. The table lists approximately 68,000 clones, nearly 90% of them singletons, with about 2.9% in the top ten. The CDR3 is 15 amino acids. This receptor was taken from a man aged 65-85 years with active or convalescent COVID-19. The chain joins TRBV21-1 to TRBJ1-1; the tabulated D call, TRBD1, remains unverified against the DNA. TRBV21-1 is labeled a pseudogene. Sequencing was done on a sample of peripheral blood. In DNA, the CDR3 is TGTGCCAGCAGCAAATGGTACAGGGCGAACACTGAAGCTTTCTTT. This codes for CASSKWYRANTEAFF.